The entry below describes one T cell receptor (beta chain). The data stem from a study of blood T cell repertoires in COVID-19. Trimming took off 1 base at V and 7 bases at J, with 17 bases between the two ends. Germline loops: CDR1 SGHVS, CDR2 FQNEAQ. There are 15 residues in the CDR3. Sequencing was performed with immunoSEQ multiplex PCR; in TCRdb, only in-frame clones are kept and a portion is missing. The sample contains fewer than 450,000 clones, 87% of which appear only once. The sample comprised peripheral blood. The chain uses TRBV7-8 and TRBJ2-7; a possible D gene is TRBD2 (6 bases). This TCR came from a woman between 45 and 65 years old with COVID-19, enrolled during active disease. CDR3 sequence reads: CASSLERLARREQYF. CDR3 in DNA: TGTGCCAGCAGCTTAGAGCGGCTAGCGAGACGAGAGCAGTACTTC.